The next 18 T cell receptor beta chains were all read from a single sample in a study of OX40 agonist ivuxolimab in advanced cancers. Using immunoSEQ multiplex PCR, the repertoire was profiled, and TCRdb retains in-frame clones only, with some absent. The sample lists just under 85,000 clones; roughly 80% were seen once. The source material was CD4+ or CD8+ T cells sorted from blood, sampled in a trial of the OX40 agonist ivuxolimab. The receptor source for this set is an adult with an advanced solid tumor such as melanoma, head and neck, liver or kidney cancer.

The J gene is TRBJ2-7, the V gene TRBV18, with D perhaps TRBD2 (6 bases). Trimming cost V 1 base and J 2 bases, with 12 bases left between them. In germline, CDR1 is KGHSH, CDR2 LQKENI. This CDR3 is built from 15 residues. The CDR3: CASSPRGRNAYEQYF. The CDR3 DNA sequence: TGTGCCAGCTCACCACGAGGGAGGAACGCCTACGAGCAGTACTTC.

The chain recombines TRBV6-5 with TRBJ1-2; 9 positions agree with TRBD1. Germline V CDR1 and CDR2: MNHEY, SVGAGI. With V trimmed by 5 bases and J by 5 bases, 6 bases remained unmatched. This CDR3 has 14 amino acids. CDR3 amino acids: CASSPGQGRYGYTF. CDR3 DNA sequence: TGTGCCAGCAGTCCCGGACAGGGGCGATATGGCTACACCTTC.

This chain links TRBV5-1 with TRBJ1-4, with 7 positions matching TRBD1. The CDR3 spans 13 residues. Germline CDR1 SGHRS, CDR2 YFSETQ. J lost 8 bases, V lost 5 bases, and 6 bases had no gene match. The CDR3, as DNA: TGCGCCAGCAGTGAGACAGGGCGGGAAAAACTGTTTTTT. It specifies CASSETGREKLFF.

The chain uses TRBV21-1 and TRBJ1-1; no DNA check was done on the table's D call, TRBD1. TRBV21-1 is designated a pseudogene. The CDR3 extends over 17 amino acids. CDR3 bases: TGTGCCAGCAGCAAAGGCTGGCTGCGGGACAGGGAAACCGAAGCTTTCTTT. Translating it yields CASSKGWLRDRETEAFF.

The chain combines TRBV6-6 with TRBJ1-4; weak D call: TRBD1 (6 bases). CDR1 and CDR2 (germline): MNHNY, SVGAGI (reference sequence). The CDR3 runs to 14 residues. The V end was cut by 0 bases, the J end by 6 bases, with 8 bases between. This CDR3 is CASSYSAGDEKLFF. As DNA, the CDR3 is TGTGCCAGCAGTTACTCGGCAGGGGATGAAAAACTGTTTTTT.

V usage is TRBV19 and J usage is TRBJ1-2, with 8 nucleotides matching TRBD1. The CDR3 length is 13 residues. V lost 8 bases to trimming and J lost 2 bases; unmatched junction nucleotides: 4. CDR1 is LNHDA and CDR2 is SQIVND in the germline V gene (reference sequence). The chain's CDR3 is CASSDRGNYGYTF. The CDR3 DNA is TGTGCCAGTTCTGACAGGGGCAACTATGGCTACACCTTC.

The V and J genes are TRBV7-9 and TRBJ1-1; D is unclear. In germline, CDR1 is SEHNR, CDR2 FQNEAQ (reference sequence). The CDR3 runs to 12 residues. The germline V and J ends were trimmed by 2 bases and 7 bases, with 8 bases remaining between them. The CDR3 loop reads CASSLRGIEAFF. In nucleotides, the CDR3 is TGTGCCAGCAGCTTACGCGGGATTGAAGCTTTCTTT.

This sequence joins TRBV7-3 and TRBJ1-5, with TRBD1 identical over 9 bases. The CDR3 runs 14 residues. V was clipped by 4 bases and J by 5 bases; unmatched bases: 3. Germline-derived CDR1 and CDR2 are SGHTA and FQGTGA. CDR3 sequence reads: CASSWTGVHQPQHF. For the CDR3, the DNA is TGTGCCAGCAGCTGGACAGGGGTCCATCAGCCCCAGCATTTT.

This chain links TRBV30 with TRBJ2-5; TRBD1 might be the D (7 bases). V lost 6 bases, J lost 4 bases, and 12 bases lay in between. The CDR3 loop spans 12 amino acids. From germline, CDR1 is GTSNPN and CDR2 SVGIG (reference sequence). CDR3: CACSGGSETQYF. Here the CDR3 DNA reads TGTGCCTGCTCAGGGGGGTCAGAGACCCAGTACTTC.

As DNA, the CDR3 is TGTGCCAGCAGTGAAGTCGGTGGGGGTGGTGGCTACACCTTC. It is translated as CASSEVGGGGGYTF. The chain employs TRBV6-1 and TRBJ1-2; weak D call: TRBD1 (5 bases). The germline V and J ends were trimmed by 1 base and 7 bases, with 13 bases remaining between them. This CDR3 comprises 14 residues. Germline CDR1 MNHNS, CDR2 SASEGT.

The chain recombines TRBV27 with TRBJ2-4, with 9 nucleotides matching TRBD1. The V gene's germline CDR1 is MNHEY and CDR2 SMNVEV (reference sequence). J was trimmed by 2 bases and V by 5 bases; bases with no gene match: 7. CDR3 length: 16 amino acids. The DNA of the CDR3 is TGTGCCAGCAGTCTCGGGACAGGGCGGACCAAAAACATTCAGTACTTC. Residues: CASSLGTGRTKNIQYF.

The rearrangement links TRBV18 to TRBJ2-7; D not certain. The V and J ends lost 1 base and 4 bases respectively, with 11 bases between them. This CDR3 spans 14 amino acids. Germline assignment: CDR1 KGHSH and CDR2 LQKENI. Written as DNA, the CDR3 is TGTGCCAGCTCACCACTCCCACCTCCTTACGAGCAGTACTTC. Its protein is CASSPLPPPYEQYF.

This chain joins TRBV6-5 and TRBJ2-7, with no clear D. CDR1 and CDR2 from the germline V gene are MNHEY and SVGAGI. The CDR3 contains 15 residues. The V and J ends lost 0 bases and 3 bases respectively, with 12 bases between them. The CDR3, as DNA: TGTGCCAGCAGTTACTCGCCCAGATACTTCTACGAGCAGTACTTC. Amino acid sequence: CASSYSPRYFYEQYF.

The chain uses TRBV19 and TRBJ1-5; the D gene is possibly TRBD1 (5 bases). CDR1 and CDR2 (germline): LNHDA, SQIVND (reference sequence). The CDR3 covers 14 residues. The V and J ends lost 1 base and 6 bases respectively, with 10 bases between them. In nucleotides, the CDR3 is TGTGCCAGTAGTATAGGCCAGGGTCTTCAGCCCCAGCATTTT. This gives the protein CASSIGQGLQPQHF.

The rearrangement links TRBV6-6 to TRBJ1-1; TRBD1 might be the D (5 bases). The CDR3 extends over 14 amino acids. The V end was cut by 5 bases, the J end by 3 bases, with 13 bases between. The germline CDR1 and CDR2 sequences are MNHNY and SVGAGI (reference sequence). The CDR3 reads CASSSRVPDTEAFF. The CDR3 coding sequence is TGTGCCAGCAGTAGCAGGGTACCGGACACTGAAGCTTTCTTT.

The chain carries TRBV19 and TRBJ1-2, with 7 bases identical to TRBD1. This CDR3 has 13 residues. Unmatched junction bases numbered 5, after V lost 6 bases and J lost 4 bases. CDR1 is LNHDA and CDR2 is SQIVND in the germline V gene (reference sequence). This chain's CDR3 is CASSRDRFYGYTF. DNA of the CDR3: TGTGCCAGTAGCAGGGACAGATTCTATGGCTACACCTTC.

This chain connects TRBV5-1 to TRBJ2-7; 8 bases are a match to TRBD1. The germline gives CDR1 SGHRS, CDR2 YFSETQ. Losses at the gene ends were 0 bases for V and 1 base for J; bases not matched to a gene: 3. This CDR3 is 15 amino acids long. The CDR3 sequence is CASSLGTGLSYEQYF. CDR3 coding DNA: TGCGCCAGCAGCTTGGGGACAGGGCTGTCCTACGAGCAGTACTTC.

The chain recombines TRBV7-2 with TRBJ1-2; D is uncertain. The CDR3 has 14 residues. Germline V gene lookup returns CDR1 SGHTA and CDR2 FQGNSA. Trimming removed 5 bases at V and 8 bases at J, with 18 bases between. The CDR3 DNA is TGTGCCAGCAGCCCAGGAGTTGGGGATCGGGGCTACACCTTC. Amino acid sequence: CASSPGVGDRGYTF. The full variable domain, in which reference TRBV7-2 and TRBJ1-2 provide the parts outside the CDR3, is GAGVSQSPSNKVTEKGKDVELRCDPISGHTALYWYRQSLGQGLEFLIYFQGNSAPDKSGLPSDRFSAERTGGSVSTLTIQRTQQEDSAVYLCASSPGVGDRGYTFGSGTRLTVV.